This T cell receptor beta chain was sequenced during a study of T cell changes during pregnancy in multiple sclerosis. Germline V lookup: CDR1 SGHKS, CDR2 YYEKEE (reference sequence). The V and J ends lost 4 bases and 0 bases respectively, with 11 bases between them. The CDR3 loop spans 15 amino acids. Libraries were prepared by immunoSEQ multiplex PCR; TCRdb keeps only in-frame clonotypes and omits some of them. The table shows around 97,000 clones, with 90% occurring only once. The chain carries TRBV5-5 and TRBJ1-3; D not certain. The sample consisted of peripheral blood, taken in the second trimester of pregnancy. This TCR derives from a female donor in good health, enrolled as a control in a pregnancy study. The CDR3 is CASSPVAGSGNTIYF. The CDR3 region has the DNA TGTGCCAGCAGCCCTGTGGCAGGCTCTGGAAACACCATATATTTT. Together with reference TRBV5-5 and TRBJ1-3, the CDR3 gives the full variable domain: DAGVTQSPTHLIKTRGQQVTLRCSPISGHKSVSWYQQVLGQGPQFIFQYYEKEERGRGNFPDRFSARQFPNYSSELNVNALLLGDSALYLCASSPVAGSGNTIYFGEGSWLTVV.